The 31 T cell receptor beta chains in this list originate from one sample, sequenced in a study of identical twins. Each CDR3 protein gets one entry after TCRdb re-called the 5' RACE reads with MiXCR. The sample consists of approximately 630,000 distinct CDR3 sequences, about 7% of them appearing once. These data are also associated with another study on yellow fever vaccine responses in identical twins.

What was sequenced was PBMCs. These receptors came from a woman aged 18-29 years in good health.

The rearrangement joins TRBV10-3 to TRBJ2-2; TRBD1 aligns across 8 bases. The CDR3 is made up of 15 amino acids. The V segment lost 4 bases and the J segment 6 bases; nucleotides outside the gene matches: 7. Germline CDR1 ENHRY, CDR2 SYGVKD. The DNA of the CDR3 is TGTGCCATCAGTGGGACAGGGAATGGCGCCGGGGAGCTGTTTTTT. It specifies CAISGTGNGAGELFF.

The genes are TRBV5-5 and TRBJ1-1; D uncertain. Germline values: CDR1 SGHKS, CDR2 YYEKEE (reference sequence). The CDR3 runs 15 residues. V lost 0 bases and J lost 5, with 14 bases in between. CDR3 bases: TGTGCCAGCAGCTTGGATCGTTGGTCGGGTACTGAAGCTTTCTTT. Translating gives CASSLDRWSGTEAFF.

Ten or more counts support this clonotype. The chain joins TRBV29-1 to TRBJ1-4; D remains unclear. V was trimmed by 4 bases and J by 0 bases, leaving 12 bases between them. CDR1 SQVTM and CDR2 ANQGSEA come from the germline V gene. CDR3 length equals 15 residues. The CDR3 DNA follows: TGCAGCGTTGGCGGCAGCCCTGCAACTAATGAAAAACTGTTTTTT. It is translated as CSVGGSPATNEKLFF.

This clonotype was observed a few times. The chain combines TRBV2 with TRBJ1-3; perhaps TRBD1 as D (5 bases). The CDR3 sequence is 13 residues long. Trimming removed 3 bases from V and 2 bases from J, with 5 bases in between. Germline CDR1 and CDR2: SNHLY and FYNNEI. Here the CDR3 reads CASSEGPGNTIYF. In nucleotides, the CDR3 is TGTGCCAGCAGTGAGGGACCTGGAAACACCATATATTTT.

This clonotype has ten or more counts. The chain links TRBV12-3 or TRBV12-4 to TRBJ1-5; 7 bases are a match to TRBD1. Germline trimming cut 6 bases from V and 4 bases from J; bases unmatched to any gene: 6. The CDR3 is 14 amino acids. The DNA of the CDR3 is TGTGCCAGCAGACCCGGGACAGAAAATCAGCCCCAGCATTTT. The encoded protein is CASRPGTENQPQHF.

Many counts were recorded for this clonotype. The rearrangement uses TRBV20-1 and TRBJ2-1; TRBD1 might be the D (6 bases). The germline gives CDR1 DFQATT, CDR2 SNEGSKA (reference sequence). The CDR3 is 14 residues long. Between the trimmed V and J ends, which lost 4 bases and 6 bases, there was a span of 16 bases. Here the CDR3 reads CSATGARTSNEQFF. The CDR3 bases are TGCAGTGCTACAGGGGCTAGAACGAGCAATGAGCAGTTCTTC.

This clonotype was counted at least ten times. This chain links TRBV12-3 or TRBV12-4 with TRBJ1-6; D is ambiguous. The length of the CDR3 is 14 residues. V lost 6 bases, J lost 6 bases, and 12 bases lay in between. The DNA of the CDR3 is TGTGCCAGCAGCCCCATCACGAGTAATTCACCCCTCCACTTT. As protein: CASSPITSNSPLHF.

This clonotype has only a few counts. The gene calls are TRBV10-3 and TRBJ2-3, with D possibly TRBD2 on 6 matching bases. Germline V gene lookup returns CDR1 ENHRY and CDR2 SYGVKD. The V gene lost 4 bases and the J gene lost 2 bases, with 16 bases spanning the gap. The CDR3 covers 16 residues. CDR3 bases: TGTGCCATCAGTGCTGTTGGCGGGAACTACACAGATACGCAGTATTTT. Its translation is CAISAVGGNYTDTQYF.

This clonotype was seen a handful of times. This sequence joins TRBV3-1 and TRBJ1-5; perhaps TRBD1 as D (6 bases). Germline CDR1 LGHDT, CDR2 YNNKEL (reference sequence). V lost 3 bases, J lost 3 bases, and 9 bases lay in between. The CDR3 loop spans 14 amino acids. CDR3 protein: CASSHRQDNQPQHF. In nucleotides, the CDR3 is TGTGCCAGCAGCCATCGACAGGACAATCAGCCCCAGCATTTT.

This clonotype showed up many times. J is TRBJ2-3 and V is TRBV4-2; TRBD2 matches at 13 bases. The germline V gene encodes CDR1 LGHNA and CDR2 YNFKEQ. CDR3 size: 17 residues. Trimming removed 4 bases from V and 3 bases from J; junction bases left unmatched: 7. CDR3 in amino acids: CASSPGTSGARTDTQYF. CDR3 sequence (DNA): TGTGCCAGCAGCCCCGGGACTAGCGGGGCCAGAACAGATACGCAGTATTTT.

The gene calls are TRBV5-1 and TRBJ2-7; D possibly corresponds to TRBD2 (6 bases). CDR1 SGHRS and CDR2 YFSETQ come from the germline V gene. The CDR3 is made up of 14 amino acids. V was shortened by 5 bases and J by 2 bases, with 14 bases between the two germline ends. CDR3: CASRLGLQTYEQYF. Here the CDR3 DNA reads TGCGCCAGCAGGCTCGGACTACAAACCTACGAGCAGTACTTC.

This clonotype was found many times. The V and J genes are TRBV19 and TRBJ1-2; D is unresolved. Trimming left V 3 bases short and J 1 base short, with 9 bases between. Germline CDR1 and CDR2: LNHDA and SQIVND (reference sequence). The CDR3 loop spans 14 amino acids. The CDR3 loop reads CASSIGQVNYGYTF. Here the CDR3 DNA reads TGTGCCAGTAGTATCGGGCAGGTTAACTATGGCTACACCTTC.

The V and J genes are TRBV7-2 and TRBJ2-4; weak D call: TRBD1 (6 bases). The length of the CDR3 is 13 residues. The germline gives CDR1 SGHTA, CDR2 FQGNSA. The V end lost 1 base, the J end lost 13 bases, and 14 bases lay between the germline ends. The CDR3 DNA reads TGTGCCAGCAGCTTAGATCGCACAGGGAGACAGTACTTC. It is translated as CASSLDRTGRQYF.

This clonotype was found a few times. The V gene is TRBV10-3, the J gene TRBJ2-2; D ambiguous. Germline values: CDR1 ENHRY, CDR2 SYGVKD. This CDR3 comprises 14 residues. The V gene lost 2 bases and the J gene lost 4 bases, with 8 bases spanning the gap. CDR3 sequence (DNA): TGTGCCATCAGTGAGGCTCGAGTCACCGGGGAGCTGTTTTTT. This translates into CAISEARVTGELFF.

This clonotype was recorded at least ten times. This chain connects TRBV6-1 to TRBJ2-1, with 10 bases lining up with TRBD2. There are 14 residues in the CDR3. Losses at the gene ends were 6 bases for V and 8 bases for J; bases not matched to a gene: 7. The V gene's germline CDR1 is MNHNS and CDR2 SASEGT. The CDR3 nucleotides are TGTGCCAGCAGACGGGGACTAGCGTTCGATGAGCAGTTCTTC. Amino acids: CASRRGLAFDEQFF.

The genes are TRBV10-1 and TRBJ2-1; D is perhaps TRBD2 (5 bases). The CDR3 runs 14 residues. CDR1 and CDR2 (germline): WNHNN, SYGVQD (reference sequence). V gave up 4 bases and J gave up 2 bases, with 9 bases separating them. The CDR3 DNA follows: TGCGCCAGCAGTGTGGAGCGGCCCTACAATGAGCAGTTCTTC. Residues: CASSVERPYNEQFF.

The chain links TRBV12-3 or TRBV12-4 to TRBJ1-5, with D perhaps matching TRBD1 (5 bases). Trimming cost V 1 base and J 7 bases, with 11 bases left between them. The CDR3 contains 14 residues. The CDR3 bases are TGTGCCAGCAGTTTAGTGGCAGGGCGGCAGCCCCAGCATTTT. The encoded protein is CASSLVAGRQPQHF.

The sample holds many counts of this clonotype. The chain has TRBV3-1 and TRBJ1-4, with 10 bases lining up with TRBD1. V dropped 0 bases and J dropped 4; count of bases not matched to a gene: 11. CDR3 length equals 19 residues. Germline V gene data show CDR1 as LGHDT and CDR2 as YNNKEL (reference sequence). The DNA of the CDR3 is TGTGCCAGCAGCCAAGATAGGACAGGGGGATCTCGTGTTAATGAAAAACTGTTTTTT. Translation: CASSQDRTGGSRVNEKLFF.

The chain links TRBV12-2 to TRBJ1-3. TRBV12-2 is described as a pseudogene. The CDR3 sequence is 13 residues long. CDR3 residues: CASRLRRGNTIYF. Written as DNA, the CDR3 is TGTGCAAGTCGCTTAAGGCGAGGAAACACCATATATTTT.

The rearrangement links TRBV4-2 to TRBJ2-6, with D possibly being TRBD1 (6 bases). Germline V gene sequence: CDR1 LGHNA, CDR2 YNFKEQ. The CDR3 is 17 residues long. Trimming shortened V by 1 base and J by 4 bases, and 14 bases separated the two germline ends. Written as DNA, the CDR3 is TGTGCCAGCAGCCAAGCACAGGGCCTAGGAGGGGCCAACGTCCTGACTTTC. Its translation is CASSQAQGLGGANVLTF.

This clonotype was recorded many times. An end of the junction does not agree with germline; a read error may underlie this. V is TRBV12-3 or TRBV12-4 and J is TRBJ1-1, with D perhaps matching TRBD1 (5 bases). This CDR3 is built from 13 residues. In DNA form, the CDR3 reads TGTGCCAGCAGTTTTTGGGGGAACCCTGAAGCTTTCTTT. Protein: CASSFWGNPEAFF.

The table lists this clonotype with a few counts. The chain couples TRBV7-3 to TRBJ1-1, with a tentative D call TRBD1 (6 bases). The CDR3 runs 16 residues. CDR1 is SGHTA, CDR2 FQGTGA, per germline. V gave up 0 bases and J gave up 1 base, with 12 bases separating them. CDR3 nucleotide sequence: TGTGCCAGCAGCTTAACGGGGCAGGGGACGAACACTGAAGCTTTCTTT. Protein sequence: CASSLTGQGTNTEAFF.

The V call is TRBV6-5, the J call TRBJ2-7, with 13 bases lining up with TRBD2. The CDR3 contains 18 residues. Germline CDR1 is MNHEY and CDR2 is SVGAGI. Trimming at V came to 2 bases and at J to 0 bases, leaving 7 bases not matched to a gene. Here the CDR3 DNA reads TGTGCCAGCAGTTACCTACTAGCGGGAGGGGGCCCCTCCTACGAGCAGTACTTC. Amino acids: CASSYLLAGGGPSYEQYF.

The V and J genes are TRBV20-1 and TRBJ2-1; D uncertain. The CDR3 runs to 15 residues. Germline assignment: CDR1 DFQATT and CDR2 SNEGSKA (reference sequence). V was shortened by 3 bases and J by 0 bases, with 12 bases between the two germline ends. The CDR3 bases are TGCAGTGCTAGCCTTAGGCCCAGCTCCTACAATGAGCAGTTCTTC. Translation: CSASLRPSSYNEQFF.

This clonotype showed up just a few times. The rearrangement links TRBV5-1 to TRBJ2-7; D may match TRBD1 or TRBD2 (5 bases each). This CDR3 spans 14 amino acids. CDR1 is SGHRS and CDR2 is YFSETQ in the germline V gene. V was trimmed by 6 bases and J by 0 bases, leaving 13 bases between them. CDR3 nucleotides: TGCGCCAGCATGGGGACCGAAAGCTCCTACGAGCAGTACTTC. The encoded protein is CASMGTESSYEQYF. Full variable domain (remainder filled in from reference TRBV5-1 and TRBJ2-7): KAGVTQTPRYLIKTRGQQVTLSCSPISGHRSVSWYQQTPGQGLQFLFEYFSETQRNKGNFPGRFSGRQFSNSRSEMNVSTLELGDSALYLCASMGTESSYEQYFGPGTRLTVT.

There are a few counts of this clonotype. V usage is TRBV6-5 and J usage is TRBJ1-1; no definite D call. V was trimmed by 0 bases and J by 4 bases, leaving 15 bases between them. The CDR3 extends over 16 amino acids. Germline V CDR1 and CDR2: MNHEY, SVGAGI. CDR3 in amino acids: CASSYSREGSGTEAFF. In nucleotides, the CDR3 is TGTGCCAGCAGTTACTCGAGAGAGGGAAGTGGCACTGAAGCTTTCTTT.

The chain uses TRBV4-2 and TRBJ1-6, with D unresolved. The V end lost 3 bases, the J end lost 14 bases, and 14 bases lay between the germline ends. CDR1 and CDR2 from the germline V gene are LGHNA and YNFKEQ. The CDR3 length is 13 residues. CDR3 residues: CASSHGLLCSLHF. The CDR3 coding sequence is TGTGCCAGCAGCCATGGGCTCCTCTGCTCCCTCCACTTT.

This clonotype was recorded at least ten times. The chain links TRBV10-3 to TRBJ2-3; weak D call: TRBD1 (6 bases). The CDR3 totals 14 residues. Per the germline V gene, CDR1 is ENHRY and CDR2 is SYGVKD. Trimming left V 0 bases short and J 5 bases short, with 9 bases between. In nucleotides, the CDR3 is TGTGCCATCAGTGAGTCGATAGGGGGAGATACGCAGTATTTT. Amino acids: CAISESIGGDTQYF.

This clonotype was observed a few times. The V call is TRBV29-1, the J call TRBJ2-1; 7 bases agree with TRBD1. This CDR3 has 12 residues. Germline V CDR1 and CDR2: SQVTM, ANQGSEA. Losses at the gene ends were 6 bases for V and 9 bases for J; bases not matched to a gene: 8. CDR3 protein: CSVSQGISEQFF. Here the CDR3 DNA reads TGCAGCGTGTCACAGGGGATTAGTGAGCAGTTCTTC.

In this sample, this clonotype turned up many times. Here the CDR3 reads CASSLDSGLAENEQFF. CDR3 DNA: TGTGCCAGCAGCTTAGATTCGGGACTAGCGGAAAATGAGCAGTTCTTC. V gene TRBV7-9 combines with J gene TRBJ2-1, with 11 nucleotides matching TRBD2. Germline V gene lookup returns CDR1 SEHNR and CDR2 FQNEAQ (reference sequence). Trimming removed 1 base from V and 7 bases from J; junction bases left unmatched: 6. CDR3 length: 16 residues.

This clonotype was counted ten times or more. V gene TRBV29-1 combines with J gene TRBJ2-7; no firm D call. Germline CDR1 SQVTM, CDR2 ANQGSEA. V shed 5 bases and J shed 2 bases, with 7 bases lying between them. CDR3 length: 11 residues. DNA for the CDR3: TGCAGCGTTTCAACAGCCTACGAGCAGTACTTC. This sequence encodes CSVSTAYEQYF.